The rows below give T cell receptor beta chains drawn from one sample of a study of blood T cells in healthy people across ages. Via MiXCR, TCRdb re-called the 5' RACE reads, giving one row per CDR3 protein. The profile shows roughly 930,000 distinct CDR3 sequences, under 50% of them singletons. The sample consisted of blood. The receptors here all came from a man in his thirties or forties in good health. Each CDR3 is given with its conserved first and last residue. A D gene is named only where the DNA matches it firmly. Rows may omit the clone size; those that give it use once, few, many or a size class.

V gene: TRBV4-3; clone size: few; J gene: TRBJ2-7; D gene: -; CDR3 protein: CASSQDIGGGEQYF; CDR3 DNA: TGCGCCAGCAGCCAAGATATAGGGGGAGGCGAGCAGTACTTC
V gene: TRBV28; clone size: -; J gene: TRBJ2-5; D gene: -; CDR3 protein: CASMMSLSSETQYF; CDR3 DNA: TGTGCCAGCATGATGTCCCTCAGCTCCGAGACCCAGTACTTC
V gene: TRBV10-3; clone size: few; J gene: TRBJ2-1; D gene: TRBD2; CDR3 protein: CAISKAGESYSEQFF; CDR3 DNA: TGTGCCATCAGTAAGGCGGGGGAGTCCTACAGTGAGCAGTTCTTC
V gene: TRBV3-1; clone size: -; J gene: TRBJ2-3; D gene: -; CDR3 protein: CASSQDASSADTQYF; CDR3 DNA: TGTGCCAGCAGCCAAGATGCTAGCTCCGCAGATACGCAGTATTTT
V gene: TRBV9; clone size: few; J gene: TRBJ2-3; D gene: -; CDR3 protein: CASSAIDLYTDTQYF; CDR3 DNA: TGTGCCAGCAGCGCGATAGACTTGTACACAGATACGCAGTATTTT
V gene: TRBV3-1; clone size: once; J gene: TRBJ2-1; D gene: TRBD2; CDR3 protein: CASSHSGGAVEQFF; CDR3 DNA: TGTGCCAGCAGCCATAGCGGGGGGGCCGTGGAGCAGTTCTTC
V gene: TRBV7-2; clone size: -; J gene: TRBJ1-2; D gene: -; CDR3 protein: CASKVSPYGYTF; CDR3 DNA: TGTGCCAGCAAGGTTAGCCCCTATGGCTACACCTTC
V gene: TRBV20-1; clone size: -; J gene: TRBJ2-5; D gene: -; CDR3 protein: CSARGQGLETQYF; CDR3 DNA: TGCAGTGCTAGAGGCCAGGGGTTGGAGACCCAGTACTTC
V gene: TRBV20-1; clone size: few; J gene: TRBJ2-1; D gene: TRBD1; CDR3 protein: CSAPGQGIREQFF; CDR3 DNA: TGCAGTGCACCGGGACAGGGAATTCGGGAGCAGTTCTTC
V gene: TRBV7-2; clone size: -; J gene: TRBJ2-1; D gene: TRBD2; CDR3 protein: CASSLEISGGQETQFF; CDR3 DNA: TGTGCCAGCAGCTTGGAGATAAGCGGGGGGCAAGAGACCCAGTTCTTC
V gene: TRBV4-2; clone size: once; J gene: TRBJ2-3; D gene: -; CDR3 protein: CASSQVWGGPGASTDTQYF; CDR3 DNA: TGTGCCAGCAGCCAAGTGTGGGGAGGACCCGGGGCTAGCACAGATACGCAGTATTTT
V gene: TRBV20-1; clone size: -; J gene: TRBJ2-6; D gene: -; CDR3 protein: CSADVAPGANVLTF; CDR3 DNA: TGCAGTGCCGATGTTGCGCCTGGGGCCAACGTCCTGACTTTC
V gene: TRBV29-1; clone size: -; J gene: TRBJ2-7; D gene: -; CDR3 protein: CSAAGYEEQYF; CDR3 DNA: TGCAGCGCCGCGGGGTACGAGGAGCAGTACTTC
V gene: TRBV4-2; clone size: -; J gene: TRBJ2-5; D gene: -; CDR3 protein: CASSQAEGRQNQETQYF; CDR3 DNA: TGTGCCAGCAGCCAAGCGGAGGGTCGCCAAAACCAAGAGACCCAGTACTTC
V gene: TRBV10-3; clone size: -; J gene: TRBJ2-7; D gene: TRBD1; CDR3 protein: CAISQPGDRSEDEQYF; CDR3 DNA: TGTGCCATCAGTCAACCGGGGGACAGGTCAGAGGACGAGCAGTACTTC
V gene: TRBV7-9; clone size: -; J gene: TRBJ1-5; D gene: -; CDR3 protein: CASSLDGQGSQPQHF; CDR3 DNA: TGTGCCAGCAGCTTAGACGGCCAGGGGAGTCAGCCCCAGCATTTT
V gene: TRBV6-5; clone size: -; J gene: TRBJ1-5; D gene: TRBD1; CDR3 protein: CASSYDRDRNQPQHF; CDR3 DNA: TGTGCCAGCAGTTACGACCGGGACAGGAATCAGCCCCAGCATTTT
V gene: TRBV12-3/TRBV12-4; clone size: -; J gene: TRBJ2-7; D gene: -; CDR3 protein: CASSRAEGAYEQYF; CDR3 DNA: TGTGCCAGCAGTCGAGCGGAGGGGGCTTACGAGCAGTACTTC
V gene: TRBV4-1; clone size: many; J gene: TRBJ2-7; D gene: -; CDR3 protein: CASSHRDSYEQYF; CDR3 DNA: TGCGCCAGCAGCCACCGCGACAGCTACGAGCAGTACTTC
V gene: TRBV9; clone size: many; J gene: TRBJ2-5; D gene: -; CDR3 protein: CASSVGGQETQYF; CDR3 DNA: TGTGCCAGCAGCGTAGGAGGGCAAGAGACCCAGTACTTC
V gene: TRBV6-5; clone size: -; J gene: TRBJ1-1; D gene: -; CDR3 protein: CASSYGAAAFF; CDR3 DNA: TGTGCCAGCAGTTACGGAGCGGCAGCTTTCTTT
V gene: TRBV7-2; clone size: -; J gene: TRBJ2-5; D gene: -; CDR3 protein: CASGEGGKETQYF; CDR3 DNA: TGTGCCAGCGGCGAGGGCGGGAAAGAGACCCAGTACTTC
V gene: TRBV15; clone size: few; J gene: TRBJ1-4; D gene: -; CDR3 protein: CATSRVGGEKLFF; CDR3 DNA: TGTGCCACCAGCAGAGTGGGCGGGGAAAAACTGTTTTTT
V gene: TRBV29-1; clone size: -; J gene: TRBJ2-3; D gene: TRBD2; CDR3 protein: CSVEERGGRTDTQYF; CDR3 DNA: TGCAGCGTTGAAGAACGGGGGGGGCGGACAGATACGCAGTATTTT
V gene: TRBV6-2/TRBV6-3; clone size: -; J gene: TRBJ1-2; D gene: TRBD1; CDR3 protein: CASSTRQGPSYGYTF; CDR3 DNA: TGTGCCAGCAGTACGCGACAGGGGCCCAGCTATGGCTACACCTTC
V gene: TRBV20-1; clone size: few; J gene: TRBJ2-7; D gene: TRBD1; CDR3 protein: CSARVWGQGNHEQYF; CDR3 DNA: TGCAGTGCTAGAGTATGGGGACAGGGCAACCACGAGCAGTACTTC
V gene: TRBV6-1; clone size: -; J gene: TRBJ2-5; D gene: TRBD2; CDR3 protein: CASSGAGGQETQYF; CDR3 DNA: TGTGCCAGCAGTGGAGCGGGGGGACAAGAGACCCAGTACTTC
V gene: TRBV7-9; clone size: once; J gene: TRBJ2-1; D gene: -; CDR3 protein: CASSVRELRPGNEQFF; CDR3 DNA: TGTGCCAGCAGCGTCCGGGAACTGCGCCCAGGGAATGAGCAGTTCTTC
V gene: TRBV5-4; clone size: once; J gene: TRBJ2-4; D gene: -; CDR3 protein: CASSLGDLGENIQYF; CDR3 DNA: TGTGCCAGCAGCTTGGGGGACCTAGGGGAAAACATTCAGTACTTC
V gene: TRBV2; clone size: -; J gene: TRBJ2-3; D gene: -; CDR3 protein: CASSGGKMLGQTTDTQYF; CDR3 DNA: TGTGCCAGCAGTGGGGGAAAAATGCTGGGACAAACCACAGATACGCAGTATTTT
V gene: TRBV3-1; clone size: few; J gene: TRBJ1-2; D gene: -; CDR3 protein: CASSQGGPLNYGYTF; CDR3 DNA: TGTGCCAGCAGCCAAGGGGGGCCCCTTAACTATGGCTACACCTTC
V gene: TRBV5-1; clone size: -; J gene: TRBJ1-6; D gene: -; CDR3 protein: CASSLDQGGNSPLHF; CDR3 DNA: TGCGCCAGCAGCTTGGATCAGGGAGGAAATTCACCCCTCCACTTT
V gene: TRBV28; clone size: -; J gene: TRBJ1-2; D gene: -; CDR3 protein: CASSPPEAYGYTF; CDR3 DNA: TGTGCCAGCAGTCCACCGGAGGCCTATGGCTACACCTTC
V gene: TRBV12-3/TRBV12-4; clone size: -; J gene: TRBJ2-1; D gene: -; CDR3 protein: CASSPLTRARNEQFF; CDR3 DNA: TGTGCCAGCAGTCCCTTGACTAGAGCCCGTAATGAGCAGTTCTTC
V gene: TRBV9; clone size: -; J gene: TRBJ1-1; D gene: -; CDR3 protein: CASSGGQISTEAFF; CDR3 DNA: TGTGCCAGCAGCGGGGGACAAATTTCCACTGAAGCTTTCTTT
V gene: TRBV20-1; clone size: -; J gene: TRBJ2-7; D gene: -; CDR3 protein: CSARQTGYEQYF; CDR3 DNA: TGCAGTGCTAGACAAACAGGGTACGAGCAGTACTTC
V gene: TRBV6-2/TRBV6-3; clone size: few; J gene: TRBJ2-7; D gene: -; CDR3 protein: CASSYGGNYEQYF; CDR3 DNA: TGTGCCAGCAGTTACGGGGGGAACTACGAGCAGTACTTC
V gene: TRBV30; clone size: -; J gene: TRBJ2-7; D gene: -; CDR3 protein: CAWSRGGSYEQYF; CDR3 DNA: TGTGCCTGGAGTCGCGGTGGCTCCTACGAGCAGTACTTC
V gene: TRBV28; clone size: -; J gene: TRBJ2-5; D gene: -; CDR3 protein: CASSLVAPETQYF; CDR3 DNA: TGTGCCAGCAGTTTGGTAGCTCCCGAGACCCAGTACTTC
V gene: TRBV12-3/TRBV12-4; clone size: -; J gene: TRBJ1-6; D gene: TRBD1; CDR3 protein: CASTPAGGNSPLHF; CDR3 DNA: TGTGCCAGCACCCCTGCAGGGGGCAATTCACCCCTCCACTTT